The 31 T cell receptor beta chains reported below all come from one sample, sequenced in a study of shared clonotypes between healthy human individuals. Profiled with immunoSEQ multiplex PCR; TCRdb holds only in-frame clones, not every one. The table shows 400,000 to 600,000 clones, with more than 75% occurring only once. Source material: PBMCs. The receptors were gathered from a woman aged 40 to 50 in good health. Some clones in this sample may be carry-over from other donors' samples.

This rearrangement joins TRBV28 to TRBJ1-5, with TRBD1 as a possible D gene (6 bases). The length of the CDR3 is 16 residues. Germline V lookup: CDR1 MDHEN, CDR2 SYDVKM. Trimming shortened V by 2 bases and J by 0 bases, and 11 bases separated the two germline ends. The DNA for the CDR3 is TGTGCCAGCAGTTTACGTACAGGGTATAGCAATCAGCCCCAGCATTTT. Its translation: CASSLRTGYSNQPQHF.

The chain joins TRBV2 to TRBJ1-6; D possibly corresponds to TRBD1 (5 bases). The CDR3 runs 15 residues. Germline lookup yields CDR1 SNHLY and CDR2 FYNNEI. V was pared by 7 bases and J by 9 bases, with 19 bases between. DNA of the CDR3: TGTGCCAGCATAGACAGCGTCGGCGGGGTTTCACCCCTCCACTTT. Translation: CASIDSVGGVSPLHF.

Notes on this clone: A much larger clone lies a single base off, so this may be a read error. The chain is built from TRBV9 and TRBJ1-4; D remains ambiguous. Per germline, CDR1 SGDLS and CDR2 YYNGEE. V gave up 3 bases and J gave up 8 bases, with 14 bases separating them. CDR3 length: 14 amino acids. CDR3 nucleotide sequence: TGTGCCAGCAGCGCCCAGTGGGCTGGAGAAAAACTGTTTTTT. It codes for CASSAQWAGEKLFF.

The chain employs TRBV5-4 and TRBJ2-7; TRBD1 agrees at 7 bases. Germline V lookup: CDR1 SGHNT, CDR2 YYREEE (reference sequence). The trim removed 4 bases at V and 6 bases at J, leaving 10 bases unmatched. CDR3 length: 14 residues. CDR3 amino acids: CASSTGQAPSEQYF. The CDR3 coding sequence is TGTGCCAGCAGCACAGGACAGGCCCCCAGCGAGCAGTACTTC.

The chain links TRBV27 to TRBJ2-3, with TRBD1 matching over 9 bases. This CDR3 is built from 13 residues. Germline V gives CDR1 MNHEY, CDR2 SMNVEV (reference sequence). J gave up 9 bases and V 7 bases, and 8 bases lay outside the gene matches. In DNA form, the CDR3 reads TGTGCCAGCATGGCCGGGGACAGGGAGACGCAGTATTTT. Its protein is CASMAGDRETQYF.

For the CDR3, the DNA is TGTGCCAGCAGTAAACTAGCGGGAGGGCCAGATACGCAGTATTTT. Amino acid sequence: CASSKLAGGPDTQYF. J is TRBJ2-3 and V is TRBV28, with 13 bases matching TRBD2. The germline V gene has CDR1 MDHEN and CDR2 SYDVKM. The V and J ends lost 5 bases and 4 bases, in that order; junction bases with no gene match: 3. The CDR3 runs 15 residues.

The chain joins TRBV4-3 to TRBJ2-7; 8 positions match TRBD1. Germline V gene sequence: CDR1 LGHNA, CDR2 YSLEER. The junction had 10 bases not matched to a gene; V was cut back by 3 bases and J by 3 bases. CDR3 length: 16 residues. The CDR3 DNA is TGCGCCAGCAGCCAGAGGGCCCTAGGACAGGGCTACGAGCAGTACTTC. This sequence encodes CASSQRALGQGYEQYF.

The rearrangement links TRBV7-7 to TRBJ2-2; 12 nucleotides agree with TRBD2. Per germline, CDR1 SSHAT and CDR2 FNYEAQ (reference sequence). Trimming removed 1 base from V and 6 bases from J; junction bases left unmatched: 3. The CDR3 has 16 amino acids. The CDR3 sequence: CASSLGLAGASGELFF. CDR3 nucleotides: TGTGCCAGCAGCTTAGGACTAGCGGGAGCGTCCGGGGAGCTGTTTTTT.

This chain connects TRBV6-1 to TRBJ2-6; tentative D call: TRBD1 (5 bases). The germline V and J ends were trimmed by 4 bases and 5 bases, with 21 bases remaining between them. The CDR3 has 18 residues. Germline assignment: CDR1 MNHNS and CDR2 SASEGT. This CDR3 reads CASSVIGECKSRANVLTF. In DNA form, the CDR3 reads TGTGCCAGCAGTGTAATAGGGGAATGTAAAAGTCGGGCCAACGTCCTGACTTTC.

The CDR3 sequence is CASSSGGENTEAFF. CDR3 nucleotides: TGTGCCAGCAGTTCCGGCGGTGAGAACACTGAAGCTTTCTTT. V gene TRBV28 combines with J gene TRBJ1-1; the D is unclear. The CDR3 is 14 residues long. V lost 4 bases to trimming and J lost 1 base, with 10 bases between them. Germline CDR1 and CDR2: MDHEN and SYDVKM.

This clone showed up just once. The rearrangement uses TRBV6-6 and TRBJ2-5; no clear D gene. Germline CDR1 reads MNHNY; CDR2 reads SVGAGI (reference sequence). The V and J ends lost 4 bases and 2 bases respectively, with 8 bases between them. The CDR3 length is 13 residues. In DNA form, the CDR3 reads TGTGCCAGCAGTTCTGTAGAACAAGAGACCCAGTACTTC. Translation: CASSSVEQETQYF.

This clone was observed a handful of times. The CDR3 DNA reads as TGTGCCTGGAGTTGGCTCGGGGGCACTAATGAAAAACTGTTTTTT. The encoded protein is CAWSWLGGTNEKLFF. This rearrangement joins TRBV30 to TRBJ1-4; possibly TRBD1 for D (6 bases). Germline V CDR1 and CDR2: GTSNPN, SVGIG (reference sequence). The CDR3 sequence is 15 residues long. Trimming removed 2 bases from V and 2 bases from J, with 12 bases in between.

This clone was seen more than once but under ten times. The chain employs TRBV4-2 and TRBJ2-5; 9 bases align to TRBD2. Germline lookup yields CDR1 LGHNA and CDR2 YNFKEQ. The length of the CDR3 is 18 residues. The ends lost 0 bases at V and 2 bases at J; junction bases unmatched: 10. The chain's CDR3 is CASSQDRSGRRGQETQYF. The DNA of the CDR3 is TGTGCCAGCAGCCAAGACCGTAGCGGGAGAAGGGGACAAGAGACCCAGTACTTC.

The chain carries TRBV30 and TRBJ2-3; D is unresolved. Germline loops: CDR1 GTSNPN, CDR2 SVGIG (reference sequence). The V end was cut by 3 bases, the J end by 2 bases, with 9 bases between. This CDR3 contains 13 residues. CDR3 nucleotides: TGTGCCTGGAGGGGTTTTACCACAGATACGCAGTATTTT. Protein product: CAWRGFTTDTQYF.

This CDR3 reads CASRLTSRSSYEQYF. CDR3 in DNA: TGTGCCAGCAGGTTGACTAGCCGGAGCTCCTACGAGCAGTACTTC. V is TRBV6-1 and J is TRBJ2-7; TRBD2 matches 7 bases. Germline CDR1 and CDR2: MNHNS and SASEGT. This CDR3 is 15 amino acids long. V lost 6 bases to trimming and J lost 0 bases; unmatched junction nucleotides: 8.

The chain joins TRBV7-2 to TRBJ2-1, with D perhaps matching TRBD1 (6 bases). There are 12 residues in the CDR3. The V gene lost 4 bases and the J gene lost 10 bases, with 11 bases spanning the gap. Germline loops: CDR1 SGHTA, CDR2 FQGNSA. CDR3 sequence (DNA): TGTGCCAGCAGCTCCCTTGGACAGGAGCAGTTCTTC. This translates into CASSSLGQEQFF.

The CDR3 loop is CASSYAGGGGEKLFF. The CDR3 DNA sequence: TGTGCCAGCAGTTACGCGGGAGGGGGTGGTGAAAAACTGTTTTTT. V gene TRBV6-5 combines with J gene TRBJ1-4; D possibly corresponds to TRBD1 (6 bases). This CDR3 spans 15 amino acids. Germline lookup yields CDR1 MNHEY and CDR2 SVGAGI. V was cut by 2 bases and J by 7 bases, with 14 bases left in between.

The rearrangement uses TRBV5-1 and TRBJ2-1; TRBD2 matches at 10 bases. After removal of 4 bases from V and 12 bases from J, the junction contained 13 bases not matched to a gene. Germline CDR1 and CDR2: SGHRS and YFSETQ. The CDR3 spans 15 residues. CDR3 loop: CASSGGGGLAELQFF. The CDR3 region has the DNA TGCGCCAGCAGCGGAGGGGGCGGACTAGCGGAGCTGCAGTTCTTC.

The gene calls are TRBV18 and TRBJ2-7, with D uncertain. The CDR3 has 12 residues. Germline CDR1 and CDR2: KGHSH and LQKENI. V shed 3 bases and J shed 1 base, with 4 bases lying between them. The CDR3 DNA sequence: TGTGCCAGCTCACCGACATCCTACGAGCAGTACTTC. Protein product: CASSPTSYEQYF.

The V gene is TRBV5-1, the J gene TRBJ2-2; 9 bases align to TRBD2. The CDR3 covers 16 residues. The V segment lost 0 bases and the J segment 6 bases; nucleotides outside the gene matches: 6. Germline CDR1 SGHRS, CDR2 YFSETQ. CDR3 nucleotides: TGCGCCAGCAGCTTGGATGTTAGCGGGAGCGCCGGGGAGCTGTTTTTT. Translating it yields CASSLDVSGSAGELFF.

This clone was counted a few times. The J gene is TRBJ2-1, the V gene TRBV18, with D uncertain. The CDR3 runs 11 residues. Per germline, CDR1 KGHSH and CDR2 LQKENI. V gave up 3 bases and J gave up 6 bases, with 3 bases separating them. DNA of the CDR3: TGTGCCAGCTCACCTAGCAATGAGCAGTTCTTC. It is translated as CASSPSNEQFF.

The V and J genes are TRBV9 and TRBJ2-1, with TRBD2 matching 10 bases. The CDR3 runs 16 residues. V gave up 5 bases and J gave up 4 bases; unmatched junction bases: 9. Germline CDR1 SGDLS, CDR2 YYNGEE. The CDR3 DNA is TGTGCCAGCAGTAGAACCAGCGGGAGGGCGTACAATGAGCAGTTCTTC. Translating gives CASSRTSGRAYNEQFF.

V gene TRBV4-1 combines with J gene TRBJ1-4; TRBD1 agrees at 8 bases. This CDR3 comprises 12 residues. The V gene's germline CDR1 is MGHRA and CDR2 YSYEKL. The J segment lost 8 bases and the V segment lost 4 bases, leaving 0 bases of the junction unmatched. The CDR3 bases are TGCGCCAGCAGCCGACAGGGGGAAAAACTGTTTTTT. Translation: CASSRQGEKLFF.

The J gene is TRBJ1-1, the V gene TRBV30, with no clear D. The ends were cut back, 0 bases at V and 2 bases at J, with 7 bases in the middle. There are 13 residues in the CDR3. Germline CDR1 reads GTSNPN; CDR2 reads SVGIG (reference sequence). The CDR3 DNA reads TGTGCCTGGAGTGTTGTGGAAAACACTGAAGCTTTCTTT. Translation gives CAWSVVENTEAFF.

The chain links TRBV19 to TRBJ2-7; a weak D match, TRBD2 (7 bases). The CDR3 length is 14 residues. Germline lookup yields CDR1 LNHDA and CDR2 SQIVND (reference sequence). The germline V and J ends were trimmed by 5 bases and 3 bases, with 14 bases remaining between them. The CDR3 bases are TGTGCCAGTAGTCCCCCGGGGGGACACTACGAGCAGTACTTC. It yields the protein CASSPPGGHYEQYF. Filled out from reference TRBV19 and TRBJ2-7, the complete variable domain reads DGGITQSPKYLFRKEGQNVTLSCEQNLNHDAMYWYRQDPGQGLRLIYYSQIVNDFQKGDIAEGYSVSREKKESFPLTVTSAQKNPTAFYLCASSPPGGHYEQYFGPGTRLTVT.

CDR3 in amino acids: CASSPIYEQYF. DNA for the CDR3: TGTGCCAGCAGCCCGATCTACGAGCAGTACTTC. The V gene is TRBV7-9, the J gene TRBJ2-7; D not certain. The germline gives CDR1 SEHNR, CDR2 FQNEAQ (reference sequence). V lost 5 bases and J 3 bases, leaving 5 bases between the germline ends. The CDR3 is made up of 11 amino acids.

The chain combines TRBV15 with TRBJ2-1, with D perhaps given as TRBD1 or TRBD2 (6 bases each). This CDR3 comprises 16 residues. Deletions cut 1 base from V and 6 bases from J, with 16 bases between. Germline CDR1 and CDR2: LNHNV and YYDKDF (reference sequence). CDR3 loop: CATSRGLVPGANEQFF. The CDR3 DNA is TGTGCCACCAGCAGAGGACTAGTCCCGGGGGCCAATGAGCAGTTCTTC.

In this sample, this clone turned up a few times. The chain has TRBV7-2 and TRBJ1-2, with TRBD1 identical over 7 bases. V shed 0 bases, J shed 3 bases, and the junction held 1 base outside the gene matches. The CDR3 covers 14 residues. Germline V gene sequence: CDR1 SGHTA, CDR2 FQGNSA. CDR3 protein: CASSLAGQDYGYTF. CDR3 nucleotides: TGTGCCAGCAGCTTAGCCGGACAGGACTATGGCTACACCTTC.

The rearrangement uses TRBV5-1 and TRBJ2-3, with D possibly matching TRBD1 (5 bases). The CDR3 covers 14 residues. V lost 0 bases to trimming and J lost 6 bases, with 11 bases between them. The germline CDR1 and CDR2 sequences are SGHRS and YFSETQ. Here the CDR3 reads CASSLGRDADTQYF. The CDR3 bases are TGCGCCAGCAGCTTGGGCAGGGATGCGGATACGCAGTATTTT.

The chain links TRBV5-6 to TRBJ2-6; D is ambiguous. Germline V lookup: CDR1 SGHDT, CDR2 YYEEEE. The length of the CDR3 is 18 residues. The ends were cut back, 3 bases at V and 0 bases at J, with 16 bases in the middle. CDR3 coding DNA: TGTGCCAGCAGCTCTCCCCGACACGTCGACTCTGGGGCCAACGTCCTGACTTTC. Protein product: CASSSPRHVDSGANVLTF.

This chain uses TRBV5-1 with TRBJ2-5; maybe TRBD1 (6 bases). The CDR3 sequence is 15 residues long. With 6 bases removed from V and 4 bases from J, the gap between germline ends came to 19 bases. Germline V lookup: CDR1 SGHRS, CDR2 YFSETQ. The CDR3 here is CASTEDSPGRETQYF. The CDR3 DNA reads as TGCGCCAGCACCGAGGACAGCCCAGGCAGAGAGACCCAGTACTTC.